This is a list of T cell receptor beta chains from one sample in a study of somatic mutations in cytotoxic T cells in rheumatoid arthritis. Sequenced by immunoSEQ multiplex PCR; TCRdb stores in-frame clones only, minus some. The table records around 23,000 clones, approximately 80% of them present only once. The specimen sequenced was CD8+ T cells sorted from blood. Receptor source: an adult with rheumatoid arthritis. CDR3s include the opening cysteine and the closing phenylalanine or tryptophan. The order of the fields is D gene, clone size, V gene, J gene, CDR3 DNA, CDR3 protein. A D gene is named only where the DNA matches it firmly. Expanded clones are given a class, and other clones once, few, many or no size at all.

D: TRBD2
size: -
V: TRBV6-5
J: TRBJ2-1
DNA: TGTGCCAGCAGTTACTCGGGGACTAGAGGTAATGAGCAGTTCTTC
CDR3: CASSYSGTRGNEQFF

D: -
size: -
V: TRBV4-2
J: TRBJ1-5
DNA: TGTGCCAGCAGCCAAGGACAGTTCAATCAGCCCCAGCATTTT
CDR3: CASSQGQFNQPQHF

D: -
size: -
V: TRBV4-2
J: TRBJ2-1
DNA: TGTGCCAGCAGCCAAGGGGGGAATGAGCAGTTCTTC
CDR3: CASSQGGNEQFF

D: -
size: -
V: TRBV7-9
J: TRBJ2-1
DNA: TGTGCCAGCAGCTTACCGCCCAGGGTGAATGAGCAGTTCTTC
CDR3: CASSLPPRVNEQFF

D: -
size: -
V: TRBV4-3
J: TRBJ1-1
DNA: TGCGCCAGCAGCCACGAGGACAGAACGAACACTGAAGCTTTCTTT
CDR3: CASSHEDRTNTEAFF

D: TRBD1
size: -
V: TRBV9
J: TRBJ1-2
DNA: TGTGCCAGCAGCGTAGCGGGGACAGGGGGACCCCCCTATGGCTACACCTTC
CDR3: CASSVAGTGGPPYGYTF

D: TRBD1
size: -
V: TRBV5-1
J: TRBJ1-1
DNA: TGCGCCAGCAGCTTTGGACAGGGGGCGGAGTCCATGAACACTGAAGCTTTCTTT
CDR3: CASSFGQGAESMNTEAFF

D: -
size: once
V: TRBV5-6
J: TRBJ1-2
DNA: TGTGCCAGCAGCTTGGAAATGGACAGATTCTATGGCTACACCTTC
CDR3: CASSLEMDRFYGYTF

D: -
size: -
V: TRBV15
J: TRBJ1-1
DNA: TGTGCCACCAGCAGAGGCCATTTCGAGGGGATGAACACTGAAGCTTTCTTT
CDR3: CATSRGHFEGMNTEAFF

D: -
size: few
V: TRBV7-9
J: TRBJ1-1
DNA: TGTGCCAGCAGCGCCTCGAAGGGGTTGGGGAACACTGAAGCTTTCTTT
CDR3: CASSASKGLGNTEAFF

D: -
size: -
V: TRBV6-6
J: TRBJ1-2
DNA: TGTGCCAGCACCCCGGACAGATTTAACTATGGCTACACCTTC
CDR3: CASTPDRFNYGYTF

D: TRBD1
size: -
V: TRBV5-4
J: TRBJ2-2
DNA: TGTGCCAGCAGCTTACTCGGACAGGGGGTCACCGGGGAGCTGTTTTTT
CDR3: CASSLLGQGVTGELFF

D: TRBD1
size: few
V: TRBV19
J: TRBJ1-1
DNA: TGTGCCAGTAGTACCACAGGGGTTGGCAGCACTGAAGCTTTCTTT
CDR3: CASSTTGVGSTEAFF

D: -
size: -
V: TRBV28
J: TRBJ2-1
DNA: TGTGCCAGCAGTCGACTAGATAACAATTACAATGAGCAGTTCTTC
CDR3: CASSRLDNNYNEQFF

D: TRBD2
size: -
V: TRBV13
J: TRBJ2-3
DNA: TGTGCCAGCAGTTCTCGGACTAGCGGGGGGTACGCAGATACGCAGTATTTT
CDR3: CASSSRTSGGYADTQYF

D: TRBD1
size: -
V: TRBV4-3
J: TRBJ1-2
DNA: TGCGCCAGCAGCCGAGCGGACAGGGCGGGGGGCTACACCTTC
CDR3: CASSRADRAGGYTF